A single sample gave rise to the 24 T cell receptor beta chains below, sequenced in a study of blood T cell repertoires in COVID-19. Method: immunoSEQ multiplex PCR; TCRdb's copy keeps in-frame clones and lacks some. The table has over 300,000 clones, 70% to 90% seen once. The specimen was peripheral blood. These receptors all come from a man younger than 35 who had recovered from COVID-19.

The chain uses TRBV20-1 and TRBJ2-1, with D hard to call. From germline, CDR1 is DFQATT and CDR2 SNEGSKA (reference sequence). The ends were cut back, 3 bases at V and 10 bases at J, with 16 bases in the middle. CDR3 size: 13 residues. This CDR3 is CSASLYSRDEQFF. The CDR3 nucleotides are TGCAGTGCTAGTCTCTATAGCCGAGACGAGCAGTTCTTC.

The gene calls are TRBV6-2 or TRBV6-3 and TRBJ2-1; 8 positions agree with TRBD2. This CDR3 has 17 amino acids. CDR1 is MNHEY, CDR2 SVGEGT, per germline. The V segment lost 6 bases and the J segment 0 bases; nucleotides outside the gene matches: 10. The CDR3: CASSPLAGGSSYNEQFF. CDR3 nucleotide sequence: TGTGCCAGCAGCCCTCTTGCGGGGGGAAGCTCCTACAATGAGCAGTTCTTC.

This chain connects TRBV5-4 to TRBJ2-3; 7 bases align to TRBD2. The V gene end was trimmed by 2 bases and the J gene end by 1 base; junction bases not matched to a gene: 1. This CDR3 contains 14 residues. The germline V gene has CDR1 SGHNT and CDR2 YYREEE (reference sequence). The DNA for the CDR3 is TGTGCCAGCAGCTTAAGCGGGGGCACAGATACGCAGTATTTT. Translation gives CASSLSGGTDTQYF.

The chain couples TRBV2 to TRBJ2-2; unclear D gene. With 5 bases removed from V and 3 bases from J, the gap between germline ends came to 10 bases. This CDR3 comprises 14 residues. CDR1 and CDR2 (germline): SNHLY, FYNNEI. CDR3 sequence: CASSWSQYTGELFF. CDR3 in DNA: TGTGCCAGCAGTTGGTCCCAGTACACCGGGGAGCTGTTTTTT.

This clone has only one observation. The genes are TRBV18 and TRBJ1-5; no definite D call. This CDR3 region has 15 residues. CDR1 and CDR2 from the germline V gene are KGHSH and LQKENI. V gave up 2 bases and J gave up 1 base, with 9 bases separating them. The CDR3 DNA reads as TGTGCCAGCTCACCATCTACACAGAGCAATCAGCCCCAGCATTTT. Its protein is CASSPSTQSNQPQHF.

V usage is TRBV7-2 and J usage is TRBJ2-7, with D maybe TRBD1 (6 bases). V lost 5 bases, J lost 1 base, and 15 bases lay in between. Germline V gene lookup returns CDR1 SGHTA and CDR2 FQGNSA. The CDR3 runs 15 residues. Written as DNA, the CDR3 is TGTGCCAGCAGCCCCAGCGCAGGGGTGTCCTACGAGCAGTACTTC. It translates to CASSPSAGVSYEQYF.

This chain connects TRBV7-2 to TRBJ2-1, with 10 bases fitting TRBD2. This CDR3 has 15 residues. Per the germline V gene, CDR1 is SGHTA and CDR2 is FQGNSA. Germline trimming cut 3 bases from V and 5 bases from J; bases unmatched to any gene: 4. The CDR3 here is CASSLTSGFDNEQFF. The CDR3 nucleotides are TGTGCCAGCAGCTTGACTAGCGGGTTTGACAATGAGCAGTTCTTC.

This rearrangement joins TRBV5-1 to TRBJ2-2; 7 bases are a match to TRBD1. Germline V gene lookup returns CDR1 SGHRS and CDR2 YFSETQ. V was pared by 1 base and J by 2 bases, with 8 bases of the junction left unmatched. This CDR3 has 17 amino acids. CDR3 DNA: TGCGCCAGCAGCTTGAGGTTCGGGACAGACAACACCGGGGAGCTGTTTTTT. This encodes CASSLRFGTDNTGELFF.

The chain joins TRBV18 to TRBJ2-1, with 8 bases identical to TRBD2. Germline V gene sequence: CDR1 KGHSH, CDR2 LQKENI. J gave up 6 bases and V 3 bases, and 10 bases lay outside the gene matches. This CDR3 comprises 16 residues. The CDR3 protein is CASSPPSGRLANEQFF. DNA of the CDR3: TGTGCCAGCTCACCGCCGAGCGGGAGATTGGCCAATGAGCAGTTCTTC.

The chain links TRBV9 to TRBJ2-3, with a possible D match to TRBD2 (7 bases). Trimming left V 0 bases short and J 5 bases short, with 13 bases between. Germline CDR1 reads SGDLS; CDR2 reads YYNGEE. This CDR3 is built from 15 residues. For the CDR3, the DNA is TGTGCCAGCAGCGTAGGGGGGGGCCGGGAAGATACGCAGTATTTT. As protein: CASSVGGGREDTQYF. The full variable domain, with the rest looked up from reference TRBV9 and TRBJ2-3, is DSGVTQTPKHLITATGQRVTLRCSPRSGDLSVYWYQQSLDQGLQFLIQYYNGEERAKGNILERFSAQQFPDLHSELNLSSLELGDSALYFCASSVGGGREDTQYFGPGTRLTVL.

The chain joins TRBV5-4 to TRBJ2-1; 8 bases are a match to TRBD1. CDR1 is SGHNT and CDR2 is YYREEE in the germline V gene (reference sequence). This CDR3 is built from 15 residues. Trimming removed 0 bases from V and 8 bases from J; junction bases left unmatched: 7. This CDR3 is CASSLGGTGGDEQFF. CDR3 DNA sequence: TGTGCCAGCAGCTTGGGAGGGACAGGCGGGGATGAGCAGTTCTTC.

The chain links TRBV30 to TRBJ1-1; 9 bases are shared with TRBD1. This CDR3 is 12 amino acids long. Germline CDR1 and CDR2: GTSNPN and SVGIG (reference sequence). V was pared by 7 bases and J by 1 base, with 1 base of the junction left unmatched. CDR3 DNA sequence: TGTGCCTTGACAGGGGGGAACACTGAAGCTTTCTTT. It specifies CALTGGNTEAFF.

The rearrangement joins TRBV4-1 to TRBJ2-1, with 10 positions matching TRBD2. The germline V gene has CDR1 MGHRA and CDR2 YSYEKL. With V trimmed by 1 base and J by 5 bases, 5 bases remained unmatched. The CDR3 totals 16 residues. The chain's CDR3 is CASSQVGLAGDNEQFF. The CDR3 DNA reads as TGCGCCAGCAGCCAAGTCGGGCTAGCGGGGGACAATGAGCAGTTCTTC.

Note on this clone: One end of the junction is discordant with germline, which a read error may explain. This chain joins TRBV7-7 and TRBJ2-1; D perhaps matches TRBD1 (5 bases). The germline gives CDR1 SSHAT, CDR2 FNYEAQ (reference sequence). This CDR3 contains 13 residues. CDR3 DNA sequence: TGTGCTAGCAGCTTTGGCAGGGACAATGAGCAGTTCTTC. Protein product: CASSFGRDNEQFF.

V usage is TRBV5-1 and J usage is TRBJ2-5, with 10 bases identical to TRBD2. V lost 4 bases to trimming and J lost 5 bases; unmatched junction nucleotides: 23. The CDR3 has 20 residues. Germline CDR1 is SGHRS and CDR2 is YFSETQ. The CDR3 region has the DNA TGCGCCAGCAGCCAAGGGTTATTGACTCTAGCGGGAGATCGTGCGGAGACCCAGTACTTC. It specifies CASSQGLLTLAGDRAETQYF.

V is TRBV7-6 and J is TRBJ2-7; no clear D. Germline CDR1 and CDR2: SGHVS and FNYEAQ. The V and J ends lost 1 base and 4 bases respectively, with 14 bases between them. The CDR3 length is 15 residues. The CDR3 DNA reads TGTGCCAGCAGCTTAGGAGGTAAATGGATTTACGAGCAGTACTTC. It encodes CASSLGGKWIYEQYF.

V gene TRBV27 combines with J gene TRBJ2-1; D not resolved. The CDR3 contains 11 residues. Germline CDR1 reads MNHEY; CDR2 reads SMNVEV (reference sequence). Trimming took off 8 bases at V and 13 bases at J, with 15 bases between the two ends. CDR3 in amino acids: CASGSRMTQFF. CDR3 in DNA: TGTGCCAGCGGTAGCAGAATGACCCAGTTCTTC.

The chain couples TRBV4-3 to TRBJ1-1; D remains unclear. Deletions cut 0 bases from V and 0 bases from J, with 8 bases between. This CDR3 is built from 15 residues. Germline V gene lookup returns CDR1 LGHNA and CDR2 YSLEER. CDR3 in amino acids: CASSQDRRLNTEAFF. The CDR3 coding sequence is TGCGCCAGCAGCCAAGATAGGCGGCTGAACACTGAAGCTTTCTTT.

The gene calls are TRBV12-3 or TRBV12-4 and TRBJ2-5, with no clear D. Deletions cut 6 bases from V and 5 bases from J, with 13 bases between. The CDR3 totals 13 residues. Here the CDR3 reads CASSIDDWETQYF. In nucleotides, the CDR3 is TGTGCCAGCAGCATTGACGACTGGGAGACCCAGTACTTC.

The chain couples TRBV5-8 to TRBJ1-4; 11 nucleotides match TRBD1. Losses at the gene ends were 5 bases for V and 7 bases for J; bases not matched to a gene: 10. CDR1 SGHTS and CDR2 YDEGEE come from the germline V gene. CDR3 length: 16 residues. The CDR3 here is CASRPPRTGGGEKLFF. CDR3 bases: TGTGCCAGCAGACCCCCCCGGACAGGGGGCGGTGAAAAACTGTTTTTT.

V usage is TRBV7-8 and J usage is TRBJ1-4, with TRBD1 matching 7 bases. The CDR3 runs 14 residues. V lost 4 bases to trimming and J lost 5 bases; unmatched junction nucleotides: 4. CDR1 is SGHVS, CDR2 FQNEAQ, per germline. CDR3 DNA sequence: TGTGCCAGCAGCTCGCAGGGACAGAATGAAAAACTGTTTTTT. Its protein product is CASSSQGQNEKLFF.

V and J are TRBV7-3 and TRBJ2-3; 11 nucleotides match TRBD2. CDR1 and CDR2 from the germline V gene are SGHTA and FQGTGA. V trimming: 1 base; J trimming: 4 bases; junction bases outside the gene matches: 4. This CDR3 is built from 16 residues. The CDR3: CASSLIAGGPPDTQYF. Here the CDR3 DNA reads TGTGCCAGCAGCTTAATAGCGGGGGGGCCCCCAGATACGCAGTATTTT.

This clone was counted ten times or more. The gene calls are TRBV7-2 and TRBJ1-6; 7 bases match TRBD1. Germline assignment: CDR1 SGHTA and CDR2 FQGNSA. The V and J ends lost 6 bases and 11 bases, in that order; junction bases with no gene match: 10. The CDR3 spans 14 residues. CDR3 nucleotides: TGTGCCAGCAGAAAAACCCGGGACAGTCCACCCCTCCACTTT. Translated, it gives CASRKTRDSPPLHF.

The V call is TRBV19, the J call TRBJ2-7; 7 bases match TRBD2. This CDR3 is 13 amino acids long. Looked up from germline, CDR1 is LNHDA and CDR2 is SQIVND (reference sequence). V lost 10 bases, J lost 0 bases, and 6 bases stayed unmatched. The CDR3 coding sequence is TGTGCCACGCGGCGGGAGAGCTCCTACGAGCAGTACTTC. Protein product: CATRRESSYEQYF.